This T cell receptor beta chain was identified in a study of CD8 T cells in ankylosing spondylitis. Study-wide points: As reported, disease-linked clones showed significant enrichment in matched ankylosing spondylitis synovial fluid. Earlier authors reported some of these motif variants in reactive arthritis synovial fluid and blood. A TCR beta motif of eight highly homologous variants appeared characteristic of ankylosing spondylitis blood.

CDR1 is LGHDT, CDR2 YNNKEL, per germline (reference sequence). Trimming cost V 5 bases and J 6 bases, with 17 bases left between them. The length of the CDR3 is 15 residues. Making the TCR beta libraries involved quantitative 5'-RACE with molecular barcodes. TCRdb processed the 5' RACE reads anew with MiXCR; each CDR3 protein has one entry. The data contain roughly 350,000 distinct CDR3 sequences, roughly 8% of them singletons. This clonotype has more than one count but fewer than ten. The antigen remains unidentified. This chain links TRBV3-1 with TRBJ1-5; D uncertain. The sample was blood, either unsorted or a sorted T cell fraction (not recorded which). This TCR derives from a male donor with ankylosing spondylitis. As DNA, the CDR3 is TGTGCCAGCAGCTTCGGACCGGGCCGGGGTCAGCCCCAGCATTTT. Its translation is CASSFGPGRGQPQHF.